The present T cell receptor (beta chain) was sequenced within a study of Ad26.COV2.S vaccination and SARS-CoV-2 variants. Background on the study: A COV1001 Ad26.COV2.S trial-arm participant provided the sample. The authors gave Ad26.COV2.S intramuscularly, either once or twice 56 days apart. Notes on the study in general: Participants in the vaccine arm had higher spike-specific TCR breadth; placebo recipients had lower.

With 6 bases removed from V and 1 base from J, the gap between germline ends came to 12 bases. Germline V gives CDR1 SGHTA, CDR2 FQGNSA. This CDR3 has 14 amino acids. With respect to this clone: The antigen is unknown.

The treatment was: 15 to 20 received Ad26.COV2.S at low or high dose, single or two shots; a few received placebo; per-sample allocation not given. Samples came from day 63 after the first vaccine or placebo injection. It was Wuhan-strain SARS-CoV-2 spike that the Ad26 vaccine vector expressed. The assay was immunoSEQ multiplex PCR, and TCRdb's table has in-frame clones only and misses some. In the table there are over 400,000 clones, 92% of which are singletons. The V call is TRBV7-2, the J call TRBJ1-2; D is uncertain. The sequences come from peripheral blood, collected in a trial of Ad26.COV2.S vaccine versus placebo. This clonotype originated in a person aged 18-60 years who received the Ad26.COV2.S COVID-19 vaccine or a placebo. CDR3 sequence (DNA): TGTGCCAGCAGTCGAGGGCTCGGTAACTATGGCTACACCTTC. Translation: CASSRGLGNYGYTF.